This T cell receptor beta chain was sequenced for a study of cytomegalovirus exposure and HLA in healthy donors. Remarks on this clone: What it binds is not known.

The CDR3 runs to 15 residues. CDR1 is LGHNA, CDR2 YNFKEQ, per germline. General study findings and limits: A later analysis reportedly found fewer N-insertions in an Asian-associated ancestry cluster than the roughly 670-donor mean. One cluster of highly shared sequence variants probably arose as a sequencing artifact.

PCR was performed using 60 Vbeta and 13 Jbeta primers. Produced via immunoSEQ multiplex PCR; TCRdb's table is partial and in-frame only. The sample includes around 170,000 clones, just under 80% of them seen just once. Source material: PBMCs. This clonotype was obtained from a woman in her 50s in good health and CMV-seropositive. The chain links TRBV4-2 to TRBJ2-5; 7 positions agree with TRBD2. The J call is in doubt because the DNA end fits TRBJ2-7 better. The CDR3 DNA follows: TGTGCCAGCAGCCAAGGAGCGGGGTCGACCTACGAGCAGTACTTC. Translated, it gives CASSQGAGSTYEQYF.